Sequencing of this T cell receptor (beta chain) was carried out in a study of monozygotic twins with inflammatory bowel disease. Whole-study findings and limits: T cell subtypes that differed could not be told apart.

CDR1 is MNHNS and CDR2 is SASEGT in the germline V gene. This CDR3 is 13 amino acids long. With respect to this clonotype: Antigen unknown.

Template switching was used to attach UMIs, which incorporated a 6-nucleotide sample barcode. TCRalpha and TCRbeta cDNA went through two nested PCRs of roughly 15 and 9 cycles. TCRdb reanalyzed the 5' RACE reads, giving one entry per CDR3 protein sequence and no DNA. This sample's table has about 210,000 distinct CDR3 sequences. Sequencing input: blood. The sequence came from a human donor with ulcerative colitis or Crohn's disease, or a healthy co-twin of an affected twin (not recorded which). This rearrangement joins TRBV6-1 to TRBJ1-4; the TCRdb call, TRBD1, lacks DNA for checking. This CDR3 is CASHAGRPEKLFF.